A single sample gave rise to the 3 T cell receptor beta chains below, sequenced in a study of blood T cell repertoires in COVID-19. This table comes from immunoSEQ multiplex PCR, and its TCRdb copy is limited to in-frame clones, with some not included. The table lists about 220,000 clones, 82% of them singletons. The sample taken for sequencing was peripheral blood. The origin of the receptors is a woman in her 70s with COVID-19, enrolled during active disease.

In this sample, this clone turned up once. The rearrangement uses TRBV30 and TRBJ2-2; 11 positions agree with TRBD1. CDR3 size: 14 residues. J lost 5 bases, V lost 3 bases, and 2 bases had no gene match. Germline V gene sequence: CDR1 GTSNPN, CDR2 SVGIG (reference sequence). The CDR3 is CAWRWDRGTGELFF. In DNA, the CDR3 is TGTGCCTGGAGGTGGGACAGGGGGACCGGGGAGCTGTTTTTT.

This clone was counted only a few times. V and J are TRBV18 and TRBJ2-2; D might be TRBD1 (5 bases). Germline V gene sequence: CDR1 KGHSH, CDR2 LQKENI. The CDR3 loop spans 19 amino acids. Trimming pared 1 base from V and 0 bases from J, leaving 18 bases between. The CDR3 loop is CASSPRLRTGPANTGELFF. The CDR3 DNA follows: TGTGCCAGCTCACCACGATTACGTACAGGCCCGGCGAACACCGGGGAGCTGTTTTTT.

The chain uses TRBV5-1 and TRBJ1-4; 10 bases are a match to TRBD1. CDR1 and CDR2 from the germline V gene are SGHRS and YFSETQ. CDR3 length: 16 residues. Trimming cost V 4 bases and J 5 bases; bases outside gene matches: 8. CDR3 protein: CASSTGTGVPNEKLFF. The CDR3 bases are TGCGCCAGCAGCACCGGGACAGGGGTTCCAAATGAAAAACTGTTTTTT.